This TCR beta chain was sequenced in a study of kidney transplant recipient with SARS-CoV-2 infection. TCRdb itself ran the reads through MiXCR, one entry per CDR3 protein. Of 200,000 to 300,000 distinct CDR3 sequences in the sample, about 30% are singletons; the top ten hold less than 8.5%. This clonotype was observed many times. J gave up 5 bases and V 4 bases, and 9 bases lay outside the gene matches. In germline, CDR1 is KGHDR, CDR2 SFDVKD. CDR3 length: 15 residues. This chain connects TRBV24-1 to TRBJ1-2; 7 bases align to TRBD1. The TCR comes from a male patient aged 25-45 years who had COVID-19 and was a kidney transplant recipient. Some T cells may originate from the graft donor. The material sequenced was a blood sample, taken at baseline and on roughly day 120 from a kidney transplant recipient. The CDR3 coding sequence is TGTGCCACCAGTGACTCGACAGGGTTTGGGTATGGCTACACCTTC. It codes for CATSDSTGFGYGYTF.